One and the same sample provided the 31 T cell receptor beta chains below, sequenced in a study of glioma-infiltrating T cells. TCR alpha and beta CDR3 regions were amplified from RNA using iRepertoire nested multiplex PCR. Each CDR3 protein is one row after TCRdb ran MiXCR on the multiplex PCR reads. Found here are about 200,000 distinct CDR3 sequences, more than 30% of them singletons; the top ten hold around 20%. The sample was glioma tissue, nonneoplastic brain tissue, or PBMCs (not recorded which). These receptors were obtained from a human donor with low-grade glioma or glioblastoma, undergoing nonglioma brain surgery, or in good health (not recorded which).

A note on this clonotype: Because it lacks the conserved phenylalanine or tryptophan at the end, this CDR3 is likely a read error. The chain combines TRBV7-9 with TRBJ1-1; perhaps TRBD1 as D (5 bases). The CDR3 extends over 12 amino acids. Germline values: CDR1 SEHNR, CDR2 FQNEAQ (reference sequence). The chain's CDR3 is CASSLYRTGAFL. Here the CDR3 DNA reads TGTGCCAGCAGCTTATACAGGACTGGAGCTTTCCTT.

This clonotype was counted at least ten times. The chain recombines TRBV20-1 with TRBJ2-3, with D possibly TRBD2 on 6 matching bases. CDR3 length: 14 amino acids. Germline values: CDR1 DFQATT, CDR2 SNEGSKA (reference sequence). V lost 0 bases and J 1 base, leaving 8 bases between the germline ends. The CDR3 DNA follows: TGCAGTGCTAGAGATTTAGCGGGCACAGATACGCAGTATTTT. This sequence encodes CSARDLAGTDTQYF.

Ten or more counts support this clonotype. The chain combines TRBV3-1 with TRBJ2-7; maybe TRBD2 (5 bases). The CDR3 has 12 amino acids. V lost 7 bases to trimming and J lost 6 bases, with 13 bases between them. CDR1 is LGHDT and CDR2 is YNNKEL in the germline V gene (reference sequence). In DNA form, the CDR3 reads TGTGCCAGCACCCCGGGATCGGGCGAGCAGTACTTC. Translating it yields CASTPGSGEQYF.

This clonotype was seen many times. J is TRBJ1-1 and V is TRBV27, with TRBD1 matching 11 bases. CDR3 length: 13 residues. Germline V gene lookup returns CDR1 MNHEY and CDR2 SMNVEV (reference sequence). V trimming: 6 bases; J trimming: 10 bases; junction bases outside the gene matches: 7. Here the CDR3 reads CASSPGQGARAFF. The DNA of the CDR3 is TGTGCCAGCAGCCCCGGACAGGGGGCGAGAGCTTTCTTT.

The chain carries TRBV29-1 and TRBJ2-3, with a weak D call TRBD1 (5 bases). V lost 3 bases and J lost 3, with 10 bases in between. The CDR3 spans 13 residues. The germline gives CDR1 SQVTM, CDR2 ANQGSEA. CDR3 protein: CSVDEQGTDTQYF. The CDR3 DNA reads as TGCAGCGTTGACGAGCAGGGAACAGATACGCAGTATTTT.

V gene TRBV7-3 combines with J gene TRBJ2-3; TRBD2 is a possible D gene (6 bases). This CDR3 region has 16 residues. CDR1 is SGHTA, CDR2 FQGTGA, per germline. V was cut by 5 bases and J by 2 bases, with 17 bases left in between. The CDR3 loop reads CASSPSRDSYTDTQYF. CDR3 DNA: TGTGCCAGCAGCCCTTCGCGGGACTCCTACACAGATACGCAGTATTTT. Together with reference TRBV7-3 and TRBJ2-3, the CDR3 gives the full variable domain: GAGVSQTPSNKVTEKGKYVELRCDPISGHTALYWYRQSLGQGPEFLIYFQGTGAADDSGLPNDRFFAVRPEGSVSTLKIQRTERGDSAVYLCASSPSRDSYTDTQYFGPGTRLTVL.

This clonotype was recorded many times. The V gene is TRBV6-2 or TRBV6-3, the J gene TRBJ2-7; D gene unclear. The germline V gene has CDR1 MNHEY and CDR2 SVGEGT. There are 12 residues in the CDR3. Trimming took off 6 bases at V and 3 bases at J, with 9 bases between the two ends. CDR3: CASRPVGYEQYF. The DNA for the CDR3 is TGTGCCAGCAGGCCTGTCGGCTACGAGCAGTACTTC.

The chain carries TRBV7-2 and TRBJ2-1, with 14 bases lining up with TRBD2. Germline trimming cut 4 bases from V and 10 bases from J; bases unmatched to any gene: 15. The germline V gene has CDR1 SGHTA and CDR2 FQGNSA. This CDR3 is built from 18 residues. CDR3 nucleotides: TGTGCCAGCAGCTCTCAACTAACGACTAGCGGGAGGGCCGCCGAGCAGTTCTTC. Translating it yields CASSSQLTTSGRAAEQFF.

Many counts were recorded for this clonotype. The chain carries TRBV6-1 and TRBJ2-5; the D is unclear. The CDR3 loop spans 12 amino acids. From germline, CDR1 is MNHNS and CDR2 SASEGT. V gave up 7 bases and J gave up 4 bases, with 10 bases separating them. The CDR3 region is CASTPIGETQYF. CDR3 DNA sequence: TGTGCCAGCACCCCCATCGGAGAGACCCAGTACTTC.

This clonotype was counted at least ten times. This chain joins TRBV6-6 and TRBJ2-7, with 10 bases lining up with TRBD1. V gave up 2 bases and J gave up 5 bases; unmatched junction bases: 3. The CDR3 is 14 amino acids. The V gene's germline CDR1 is MNHNY and CDR2 SVGAGI (reference sequence). CDR3 nucleotide sequence: TGTGCCAGCAGTTACCTGGACAGGGGGGACGAGCAGTACTTC. Translation: CASSYLDRGDEQYF.

To note about this clonotype: One end of the junction varies from germline; a read error may be responsible. The rearrangement joins TRBV6-2 or TRBV6-3 to TRBJ2-7; D tentatively reads TRBD1 or TRBD2 (5 bases each). In germline, CDR1 is MNHEY, CDR2 SVGEGT. This CDR3 is 13 amino acids long. CDR3 nucleotides: TGTGTCAGCAGGGAGACAGATTACAATGAGCAGTACTTC. Amino acids: CVSRETDYNEQYF.

This clonotype was seen many times. This sequence joins TRBV29-1 and TRBJ1-1; D is uncertain. Trimming pared 1 base from V and 4 bases from J, leaving 4 bases between. This CDR3 has 11 amino acids. CDR1 and CDR2 (germline): SQVTM, ANQGSEA. The CDR3: CSVEGGTEAFF. In DNA form, the CDR3 reads TGCAGCGTTGAAGGGGGCACTGAAGCTTTCTTT.

V is TRBV6-2 or TRBV6-3 and J is TRBJ2-3; TRBD2 agrees at 9 bases. The CDR3 runs to 14 residues. V dropped 7 bases and J dropped 6; count of bases not matched to a gene: 8. In germline, CDR1 is MNHEY, CDR2 SVGEGT. The CDR3 sequence: CASKTISGSDTQYF. The CDR3 nucleotides are TGTGCCAGCAAGACTATTAGCGGGAGCGATACGCAGTATTTT.

The chain couples TRBV18 to TRBJ2-1; TRBD2 aligns across 9 bases. The CDR3 is 18 amino acids. V shed 3 bases and J 6 bases; nucleotides not matched to a gene: 15. The germline gives CDR1 KGHSH, CDR2 LQKENI. The CDR3 coding sequence is TGTGCCAGCTCACCTACCCGAGGTAGCGGGAGTTCGGTCAATGAGCAGTTCTTC. This encodes CASSPTRGSGSSVNEQFF.

About this clonotype itself: This may be a read error, as it is one base from a much larger clone. This rearrangement joins TRBV24-1 to TRBJ2-7, with TRBD1 identical over 11 bases. The CDR3 sequence is 16 residues long. CDR1 and CDR2 (germline): KGHDR, SFDVKD. The V and J ends lost 5 bases and 7 bases, in that order; junction bases with no gene match: 12. CDR3 loop: CATSGTGQGAANEQYF. CDR3 nucleotides: TGTGCCACCAGTGGGACCGGACAGGGGGCGGCAAATGAGCAGTACTTC.

This clonotype came up many times. The chain employs TRBV28 and TRBJ2-1, with 9 bases that match TRBD2. The junction had 10 bases not matched to a gene; V was cut back by 5 bases and J by 8 bases. This CDR3 comprises 15 residues. Germline CDR1 reads MDHEN; CDR2 reads SYDVKM. The CDR3 DNA follows: TGTGCCAGCAGTGGAGCTAGCGGGACATTCCATGAGCAGTTCTTC. Its translation: CASSGASGTFHEQFF.

V and J are TRBV10-3 and TRBJ2-1; 8 bases line up with TRBD2. Germline V gene data show CDR1 as ENHRY and CDR2 as SYGVKD. Trimming removed 3 bases from V and 3 bases from J; junction bases left unmatched: 7. This CDR3 is 16 amino acids long. The CDR3 here is CAISEKLADLYNEQFF. The CDR3 DNA follows: TGTGCCATCAGTGAAAAACTAGCGGATCTCTACAATGAGCAGTTCTTC.

As regards this clonotype: This may be a read error: a much more frequent sequence differs by one nucleotide. The V gene is TRBV6-1, the J gene TRBJ2-5; D call uncertain. The V gene lost 10 bases and the J gene lost 1 base, with 16 bases spanning the gap. The CDR3 totals 14 residues. Germline values: CDR1 MNHNS, CDR2 SASEGT. The CDR3 DNA sequence: TGTGCCACCACCTCCTTTGGGGTCCAAGAGACCCAGTACTTC. Amino acid sequence: CATTSFGVQETQYF.

This clonotype was counted at least ten times. The rearrangement uses TRBV28 and TRBJ2-7; 8 bases agree with TRBD2. The CDR3 totals 16 residues. J was trimmed by 3 bases and V by 4 bases; bases with no gene match: 11. Germline CDR1 and CDR2: MDHEN and SYDVKM. The CDR3 loop is CASSSIDSGADYEQYF. The CDR3, as DNA: TGTGCCAGCAGTTCGATTGATAGCGGGGCCGACTACGAGCAGTACTTC.

This clonotype is a singleton in its sample. A read error is possible here, since a much larger clone lies one base away. Since the CDR3 does not end with the conserved phenylalanine or tryptophan, this likely comes from a read error. No DNA is shown, since the ends of the CDR3 on it are uncertain; the CDR3 is the one TCRdb lists. The gene calls are TRBV4-2 and TRBJ2-4. The CDR3 spans 12 residues, counting both ends. Germline V gene lookup returns CDR1 LGHNA and CDR2 YNFKEQ. The CDR3 protein is CASIQDLRTLVL.

This sequence joins TRBV6-5 and TRBJ2-1; a weak D match, TRBD1 (5 bases). Trimming took off 4 bases at V and 10 bases at J, with 20 bases between the two ends. The germline CDR1 and CDR2 sequences are MNHEY and SVGAGI. The CDR3 covers 15 residues. The CDR3 spells CASSSSPRQWNEQFF. The CDR3 nucleotides are TGTGCCAGCAGTTCCTCACCTAGACAGTGGAACGAGCAGTTCTTC.

This clonotype was observed at least ten times. This chain connects TRBV20-1 to TRBJ2-7; TRBD1 matches 7 bases. The CDR3 covers 12 residues. Germline CDR1 is DFQATT and CDR2 is SNEGSKA (reference sequence). V lost 3 bases to trimming and J lost 7 bases; unmatched junction nucleotides: 6. CDR3 DNA sequence: TGCAGTGCTAGGAGCGACAGGGAAGAGCAGTACTTC. Amino acid sequence: CSARSDREEQYF.

Comment on this clonotype: The junction shows a germline mismatch at one end, possibly a read error. This rearrangement joins TRBV27 to TRBJ1-2, with TRBD1 identical over 7 bases. Germline CDR1 and CDR2: MNHEY and SMNVEV (reference sequence). The CDR3 extends over 14 amino acids. CDR3 DNA sequence: TGTGCCAACAGCCGGGACAGACGATACTATGTCTACACCTTC. It codes for CANSRDRRYYVYTF.

This clonotype was recorded many times. The J gene is TRBJ2-7, the V gene TRBV5-4; 9 bases are a match to TRBD2. Germline V gene data show CDR1 as SGHNT and CDR2 as YYREEE (reference sequence). The trim removed 2 bases at V and 1 base at J, leaving 4 bases unmatched. This CDR3 comprises 15 residues. For the CDR3, the DNA is TGTGCCAGCAGCTTTAGGCTAGCGGGGTCCTACGAGCAGTACTTC. As protein: CASSFRLAGSYEQYF.

Ten or more counts support this clonotype. V gene TRBV4-1 combines with J gene TRBJ1-2; D uncertain. This CDR3 has 16 residues. Trimming left V 1 base short and J 5 bases short, with 17 bases between. Germline CDR1 is MGHRA and CDR2 is YSYEKL. The CDR3 spells CASSQGITTTVYGYTF. The CDR3 DNA reads TGCGCCAGCAGCCAAGGGATAACGACAACCGTTTATGGCTACACCTTC.

This clonotype was picked up a small number of times. The chain uses TRBV5-1 and TRBJ1-1; the D is unclear. The germline gives CDR1 SGHRS, CDR2 YFSETQ. Trimming pared 0 bases from V and 3 bases from J, leaving 9 bases between. This CDR3 is built from 14 residues. In DNA form, the CDR3 reads TGCGCCAGCAGCTTGGTCCCGGAGGACACTGAAGCTTTCTTT. It translates to CASSLVPEDTEAFF.

This clonotype was recorded at least ten times. The gene calls are TRBV20-1 and TRBJ2-7, with 7 bases identical to TRBD2. Germline CDR1 is DFQATT and CDR2 is SNEGSKA (reference sequence). V lost 5 bases and J lost 2; bases outside the gene matches: 9. This CDR3 has 14 residues. The CDR3 is CSAGGVGKAYEQYF. DNA of the CDR3: TGCAGTGCTGGGGGGGTCGGGAAGGCCTACGAGCAGTACTTC.

The chain is built from TRBV28 and TRBJ2-7; no definite D call. CDR3 size: 12 residues. Germline lookup yields CDR1 MDHEN and CDR2 SYDVKM. V was cut by 4 bases and J by 13 bases, with 17 bases left in between. CDR3 coding DNA: TGTGCCAGCAGTTGGGCCCGTTACGAGCGATACTTC. The encoded protein is CASSWARYERYF.

This clonotype was detected many times. The chain couples TRBV7-9 to TRBJ1-1; weak D call: TRBD1 (5 bases). Trimming shortened V by 4 bases and J by 1 base, and 10 bases separated the two germline ends. CDR1 and CDR2 from the germline V gene are SEHNR and FQNEAQ (reference sequence). This CDR3 is built from 14 residues. CDR3 DNA: TGTGCCAGCAGCTCGCGTGACAGGAACACTGAAGCTTTCTTT. Translated, it gives CASSSRDRNTEAFF.

This clonotype was seen a handful of times. V gene TRBV10-3 combines with J gene TRBJ2-1; 8 bases map to TRBD2. The CDR3 runs 14 residues. CDR1 and CDR2 (germline): ENHRY, SYGVKD. V shed 3 bases, J shed 6 bases, and the junction held 4 bases outside the gene matches. CDR3 DNA: TGTGCCATCAGTGAAAGAGCGGGGGCCAATGAGCAGTTCTTC. It yields the protein CAISERAGANEQFF.

The CDR3: CASSSGTVQETQYF. CDR3 DNA: TGTGCCAGTAGTTCCGGGACTGTACAAGAGACCCAGTACTTC. This chain joins TRBV19 and TRBJ2-5; D perhaps matches TRBD2 (6 bases). In germline, CDR1 is LNHDA, CDR2 SQIVND (reference sequence). This CDR3 has 14 residues. V lost 5 bases to trimming and J lost 2 bases, with 12 bases between them.